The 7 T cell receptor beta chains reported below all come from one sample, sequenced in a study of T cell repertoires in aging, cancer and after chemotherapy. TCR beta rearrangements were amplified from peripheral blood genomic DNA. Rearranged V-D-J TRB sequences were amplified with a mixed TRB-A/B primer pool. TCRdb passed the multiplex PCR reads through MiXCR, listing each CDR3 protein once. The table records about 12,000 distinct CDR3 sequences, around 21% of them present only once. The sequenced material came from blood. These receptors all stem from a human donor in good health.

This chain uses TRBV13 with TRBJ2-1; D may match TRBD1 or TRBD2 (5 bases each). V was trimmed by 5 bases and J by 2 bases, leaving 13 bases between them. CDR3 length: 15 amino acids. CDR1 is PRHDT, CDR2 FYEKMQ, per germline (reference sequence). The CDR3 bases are TGTGCCAGCAGCGTATACCAGGGAGCCTACAATGAGCAGTTCTTC. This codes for CASSVYQGAYNEQFF. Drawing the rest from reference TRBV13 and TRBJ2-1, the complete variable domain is AAGVIQSPRHLIKEKRETATLKCYPIPRHDTVYWYQQGPGQDPQFLISFYEKMQSDKGSIPDRFSAQQFSDYHSELNMSSLELGDSALYFCASSVYQGAYNEQFFGPGTRLTVL.

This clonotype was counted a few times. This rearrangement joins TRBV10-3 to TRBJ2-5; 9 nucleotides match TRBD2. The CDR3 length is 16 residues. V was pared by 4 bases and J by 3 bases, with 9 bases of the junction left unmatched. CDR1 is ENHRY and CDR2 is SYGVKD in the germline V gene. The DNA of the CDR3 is TGTGCCATCAGTGCAATCCCCCGGACTAGCGAAGAGACCCAGTACTTC. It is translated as CAISAIPRTSEETQYF.

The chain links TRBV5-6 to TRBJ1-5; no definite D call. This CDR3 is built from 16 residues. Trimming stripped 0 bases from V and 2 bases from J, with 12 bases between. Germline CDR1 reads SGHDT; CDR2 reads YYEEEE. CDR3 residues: CASSLAAYGRNQPQHF. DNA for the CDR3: TGTGCCAGCAGCTTGGCTGCCTACGGGCGCAATCAGCCCCAGCATTTT.

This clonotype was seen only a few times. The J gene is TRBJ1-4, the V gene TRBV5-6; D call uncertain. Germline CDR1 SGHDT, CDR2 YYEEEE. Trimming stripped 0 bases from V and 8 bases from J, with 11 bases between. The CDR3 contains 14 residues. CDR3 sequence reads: CASSLVSLPEKLFF. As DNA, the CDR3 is TGTGCCAGCAGCTTGGTTAGCCTTCCGGAAAAACTGTTTTTT.

The CDR3 bases are TGCAGTGCTAACTCAGATACGCAGTATTTT. It specifies CSANSDTQYF. The V gene is TRBV20-1, the J gene TRBJ2-3; D gene unclear. This CDR3 contains 10 residues. Germline V gives CDR1 DFQATT, CDR2 SNEGSKA (reference sequence). V lost 4 bases, J lost 4 bases, and 3 bases lay in between.

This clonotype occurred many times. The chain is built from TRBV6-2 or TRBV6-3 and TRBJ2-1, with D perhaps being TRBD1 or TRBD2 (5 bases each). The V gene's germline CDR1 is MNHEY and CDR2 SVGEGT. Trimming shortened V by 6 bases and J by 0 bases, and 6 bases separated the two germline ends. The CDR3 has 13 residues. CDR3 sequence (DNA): TGTGCCAGCAGGGGGGACTCCTACAATGAGCAGTTCTTC. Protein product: CASRGDSYNEQFF.

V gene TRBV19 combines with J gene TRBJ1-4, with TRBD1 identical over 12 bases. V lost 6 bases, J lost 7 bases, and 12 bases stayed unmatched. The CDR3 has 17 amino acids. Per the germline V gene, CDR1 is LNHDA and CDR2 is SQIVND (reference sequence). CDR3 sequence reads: CASSREGTGGVGEKLFF. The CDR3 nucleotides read TGTGCCAGTAGCCGAGAGGGGACAGGGGGCGTGGGTGAAAAACTGTTTTTT.